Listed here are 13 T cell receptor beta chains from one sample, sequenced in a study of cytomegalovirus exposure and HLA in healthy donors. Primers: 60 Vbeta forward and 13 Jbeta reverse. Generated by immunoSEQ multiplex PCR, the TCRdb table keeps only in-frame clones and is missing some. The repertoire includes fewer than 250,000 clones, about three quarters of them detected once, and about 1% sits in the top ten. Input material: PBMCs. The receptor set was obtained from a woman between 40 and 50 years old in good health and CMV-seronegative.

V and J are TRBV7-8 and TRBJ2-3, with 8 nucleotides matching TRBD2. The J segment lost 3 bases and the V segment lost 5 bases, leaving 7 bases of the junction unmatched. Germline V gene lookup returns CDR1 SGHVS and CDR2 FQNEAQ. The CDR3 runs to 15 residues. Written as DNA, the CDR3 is TGTGCCAGCAGCCCAAAGCGGGAGTTAACAGATACGCAGTATTTT. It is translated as CASSPKRELTDTQYF.

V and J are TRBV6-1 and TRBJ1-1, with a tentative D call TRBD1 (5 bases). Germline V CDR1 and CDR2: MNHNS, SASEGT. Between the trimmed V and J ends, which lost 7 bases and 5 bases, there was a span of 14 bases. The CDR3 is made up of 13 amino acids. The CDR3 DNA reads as TGTGCCAGCAAGAAGGGACGGGGGACTGAAGCTTTCTTT. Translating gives CASKKGRGTEAFF.

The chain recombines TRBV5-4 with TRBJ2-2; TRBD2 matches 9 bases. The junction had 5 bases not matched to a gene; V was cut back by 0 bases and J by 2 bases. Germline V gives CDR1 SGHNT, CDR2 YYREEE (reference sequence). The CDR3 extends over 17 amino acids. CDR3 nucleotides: TGTGCCAGCAGCTTGGCGTTGACTAGCGGCAACACCGGGGAGCTGTTTTTT. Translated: CASSLALTSGNTGELFF.

CDR3 coding DNA: TGTGCCAGCAGCTTGGGCCTAGCGGGAGTTGGGGAGCAGTACTTC. It encodes CASSLGLAGVGEQYF. This chain connects TRBV7-3 to TRBJ2-7; 10 bases fit TRBD2. The V gene's germline CDR1 is SGHTA and CDR2 FQGTGA. The CDR3 totals 15 residues. J lost 7 bases, V lost 3 bases, and 9 bases had no gene match.

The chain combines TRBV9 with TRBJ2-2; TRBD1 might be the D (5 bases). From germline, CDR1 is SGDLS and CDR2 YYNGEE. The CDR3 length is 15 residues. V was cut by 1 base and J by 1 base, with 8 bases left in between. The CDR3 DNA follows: TGTGCCAGCAGCGTAAGGACAATGAACACCGGGGAGCTGTTTTTT. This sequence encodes CASSVRTMNTGELFF. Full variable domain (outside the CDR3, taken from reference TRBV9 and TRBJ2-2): DSGVTQTPKHLITATGQRVTLRCSPRSGDLSVYWYQQSLDQGLQFLIQYYNGEERAKGNILERFSAQQFPDLHSELNLSSLELGDSALYFCASSVRTMNTGELFFGEGSRLTVL.

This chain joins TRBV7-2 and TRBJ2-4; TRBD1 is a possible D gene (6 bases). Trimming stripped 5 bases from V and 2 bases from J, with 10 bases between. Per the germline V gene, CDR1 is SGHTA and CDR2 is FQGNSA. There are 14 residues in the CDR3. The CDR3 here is CASSQQGTKNIQYF. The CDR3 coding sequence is TGTGCCAGCAGCCAGCAGGGGACCAAAAACATTCAGTACTTC.

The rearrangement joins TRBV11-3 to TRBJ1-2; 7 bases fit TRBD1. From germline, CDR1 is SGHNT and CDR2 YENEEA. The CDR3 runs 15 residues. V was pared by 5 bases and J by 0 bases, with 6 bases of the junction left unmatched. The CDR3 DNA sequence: TGTGCCAGCAGCCCCGGGGACAGACCTAACTATGGCTACACCTTC. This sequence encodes CASSPGDRPNYGYTF.

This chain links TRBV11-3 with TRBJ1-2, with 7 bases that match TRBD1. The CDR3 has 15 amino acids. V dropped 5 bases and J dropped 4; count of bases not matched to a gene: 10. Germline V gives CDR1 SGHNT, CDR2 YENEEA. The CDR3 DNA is TGTGCCAGCAGCCCGGGGGACAGCTCTCTCTATGGCTACACCTTC. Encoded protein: CASSPGDSSLYGYTF.

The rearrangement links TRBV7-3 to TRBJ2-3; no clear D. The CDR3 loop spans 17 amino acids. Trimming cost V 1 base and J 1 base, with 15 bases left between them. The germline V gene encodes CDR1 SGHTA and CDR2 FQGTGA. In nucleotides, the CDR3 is TGTGCCAGCAGCTTAAATCCCGGAGTCGTTGGCACAGATACGCAGTATTTT. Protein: CASSLNPGVVGTDTQYF.

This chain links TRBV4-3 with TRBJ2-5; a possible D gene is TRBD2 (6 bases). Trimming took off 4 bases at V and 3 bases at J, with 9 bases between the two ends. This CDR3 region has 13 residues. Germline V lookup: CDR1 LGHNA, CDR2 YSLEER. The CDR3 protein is CASSRDSKETQYF. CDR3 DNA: TGCGCCAGCAGCCGGGACTCTAAAGAGACCCAGTACTTC.

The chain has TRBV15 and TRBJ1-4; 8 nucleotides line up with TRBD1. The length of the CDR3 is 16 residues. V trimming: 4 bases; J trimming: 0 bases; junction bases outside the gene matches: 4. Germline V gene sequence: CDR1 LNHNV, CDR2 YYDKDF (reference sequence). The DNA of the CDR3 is TGTGCCACCAGCAACCGACAGGGGACAACTAATGAAAAACTGTTTTTT. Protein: CATSNRQGTTNEKLFF.

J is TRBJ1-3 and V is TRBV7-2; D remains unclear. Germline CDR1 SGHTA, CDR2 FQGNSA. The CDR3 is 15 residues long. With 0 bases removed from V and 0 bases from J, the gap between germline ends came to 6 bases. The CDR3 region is CASSLALSSGNTIYF. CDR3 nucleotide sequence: TGTGCCAGCAGCTTAGCCCTGAGCTCTGGAAACACCATATATTTT.

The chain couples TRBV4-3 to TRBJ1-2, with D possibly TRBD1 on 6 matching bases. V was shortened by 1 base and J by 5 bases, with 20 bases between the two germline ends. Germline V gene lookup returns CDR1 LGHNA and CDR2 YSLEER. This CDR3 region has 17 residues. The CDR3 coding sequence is TGCGCCAGCAGCCAAGCGGTGACAGGAGTAGGAGGTTATGGCTACACCTTC. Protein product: CASSQAVTGVGGYGYTF.